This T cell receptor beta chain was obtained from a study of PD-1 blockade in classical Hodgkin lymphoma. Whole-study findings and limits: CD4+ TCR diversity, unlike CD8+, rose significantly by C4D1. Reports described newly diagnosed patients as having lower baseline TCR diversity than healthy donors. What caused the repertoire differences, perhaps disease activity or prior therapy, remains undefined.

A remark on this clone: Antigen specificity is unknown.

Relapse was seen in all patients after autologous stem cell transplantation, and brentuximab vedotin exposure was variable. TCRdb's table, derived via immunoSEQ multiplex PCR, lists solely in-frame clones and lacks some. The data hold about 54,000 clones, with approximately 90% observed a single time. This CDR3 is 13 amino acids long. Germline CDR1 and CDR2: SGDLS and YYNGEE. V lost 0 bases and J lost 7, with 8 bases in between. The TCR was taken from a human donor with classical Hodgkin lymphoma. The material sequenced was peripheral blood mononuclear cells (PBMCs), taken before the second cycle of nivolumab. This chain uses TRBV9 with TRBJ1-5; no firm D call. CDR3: CASSVVPGQPQHF. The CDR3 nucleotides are TGTGCCAGCAGCGTAGTCCCGGGGCAGCCCCAGCATTTT.